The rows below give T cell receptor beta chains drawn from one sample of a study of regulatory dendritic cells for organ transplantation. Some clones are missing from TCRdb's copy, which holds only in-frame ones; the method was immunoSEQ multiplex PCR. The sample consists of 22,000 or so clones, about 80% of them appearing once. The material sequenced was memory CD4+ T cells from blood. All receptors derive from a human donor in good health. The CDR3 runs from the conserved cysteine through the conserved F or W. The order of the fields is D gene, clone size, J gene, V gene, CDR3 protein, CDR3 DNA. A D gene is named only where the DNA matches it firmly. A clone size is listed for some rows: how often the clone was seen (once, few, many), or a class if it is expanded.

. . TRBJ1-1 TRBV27 CASRPDSPNTEAFF TGTGCCAGCAGGCCGGACAGTCCCAACACTGAAGCTTTCTTT
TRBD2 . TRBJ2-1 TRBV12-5 CASGLGTSGEGRVVF TGTGCTAGTGGTTTAGGGACTAGCGGGGAAGGTAGGGTCGTCTTC
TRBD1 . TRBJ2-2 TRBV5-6 CASSSQGYYGELFF TGTGCCAGCAGCTCACAGGGGTATTACGGGGAGCTGTTTTTT
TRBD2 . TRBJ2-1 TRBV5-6 CASSRVRRTSGGLNEQFF TGTGCCAGCAGCCGTGTTCGGAGGACTAGCGGGGGGTTGAATGAGCAGTTCTTC
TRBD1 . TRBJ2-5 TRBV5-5 CASFKGAVETQYF TGTGCCAGCTTTAAGGGGGCCGTGGAGACCCAGTACTTC
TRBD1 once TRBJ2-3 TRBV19 CASRFRDRGEDTQYF TGTGCCAGTAGATTCCGGGACAGGGGAGAAGATACGCAGTATTTT
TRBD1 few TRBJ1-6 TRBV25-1 CASSDGTGVSPLHF TGTGCCAGCAGTGACGGGACAGGGGTGTCACCCCTCCACTTT
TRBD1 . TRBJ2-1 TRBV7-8 CASSNRDRGSNEQFF TGTGCCAGCAGCAACCGGGACAGGGGCAGCAATGAGCAGTTCTTC
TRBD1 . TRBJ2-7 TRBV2 CASKAGTVSYEQYF TGTGCCAGCAAAGCCGGGACAGTCTCCTACGAGCAGTACTTC
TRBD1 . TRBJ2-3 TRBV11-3 CASSFGQGAADTQYF TGTGCCAGCAGCTTCGGACAGGGGGCGGCAGATACGCAGTATTTT
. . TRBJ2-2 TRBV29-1 CSVQGHADTGELFF TGCAGCGTTCAGGGGCACGCGGACACCGGGGAGCTGTTTTTT
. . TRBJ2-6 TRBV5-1 CASSLSVPGANVLTF TGCGCCAGCAGTTTGAGCGTCCCTGGGGCCAACGTCCTGACTTTC
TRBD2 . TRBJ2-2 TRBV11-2 CASSDGASGGATGELFF TGTGCCAGCAGCGACGGGGCTAGCGGGGGGGCCACCGGGGAGCTGTTTTTT
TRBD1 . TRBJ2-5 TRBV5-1 CASSVSGQQETQYF TGCGCCAGCAGCGTCTCGGGACAGCAAGAGACCCAGTACTTC
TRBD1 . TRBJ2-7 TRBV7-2 CASREGGTGSHEQYF TGTGCCAGCAGAGAGGGGGGGACAGGGAGCCACGAGCAGTACTTC
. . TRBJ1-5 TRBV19 CATLRGEGQPQHF TGTGCCACCTTACGCGGGGAGGGGCAGCCCCAGCATTTT
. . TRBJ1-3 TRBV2 CASSPLGGGNTIYF TGTGCCAGCAGTCCCCTTGGGGGGGGGAACACCATATATTTT
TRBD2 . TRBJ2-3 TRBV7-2 CASSEGLAGHTDTQYF TGTGCCAGCAGCGAGGGACTAGCGGGACACACAGATACGCAGTATTTT
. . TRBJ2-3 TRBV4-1 CASSQTTPSTDTQYF TGCGCCAGCAGCCAAACTACCCCTAGCACAGATACGCAGTATTTT
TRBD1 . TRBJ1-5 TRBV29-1 CSVGTGNQPQHF TGCAGCGTTGGGACAGGGAATCAGCCCCAGCATTTT
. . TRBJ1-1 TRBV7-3 CASSASQVQNTEAFF TGTGCCAGCAGCGCCTCACAGGTCCAGAACACTGAAGCTTTCTTT
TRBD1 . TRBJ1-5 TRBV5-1 CASSLDGTEGQPQHF TGCGCCAGCAGCTTGGACGGGACAGAGGGACAGCCCCAGCATTTT
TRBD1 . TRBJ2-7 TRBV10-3 CAIRSDRGSYEQYF TGTGCCATCAGGTCGGACAGGGGATCCTACGAGCAGTACTTC